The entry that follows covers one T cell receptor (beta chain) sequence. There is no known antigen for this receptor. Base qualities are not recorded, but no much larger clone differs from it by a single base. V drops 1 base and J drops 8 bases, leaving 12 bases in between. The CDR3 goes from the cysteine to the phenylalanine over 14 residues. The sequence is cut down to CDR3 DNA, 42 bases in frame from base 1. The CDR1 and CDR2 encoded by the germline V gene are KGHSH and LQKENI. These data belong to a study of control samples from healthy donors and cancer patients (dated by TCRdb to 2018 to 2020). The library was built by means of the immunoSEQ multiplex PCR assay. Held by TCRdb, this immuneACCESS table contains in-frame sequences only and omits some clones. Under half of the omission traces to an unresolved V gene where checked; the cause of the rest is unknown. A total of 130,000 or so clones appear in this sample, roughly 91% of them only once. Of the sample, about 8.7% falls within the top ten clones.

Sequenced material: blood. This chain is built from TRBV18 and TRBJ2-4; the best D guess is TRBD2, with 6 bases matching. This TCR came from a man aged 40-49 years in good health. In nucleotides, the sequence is TGTGCCAGCTCACCACAACTGGGGGAGGACATTCAGTACTTC. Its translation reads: CASSPQLGEDIQYF.